The clone carrying this T cell receptor beta chain was counted a single time. This CDR3 is built from 15 residues. CDR1 SGDLS and CDR2 YYNGEE come from the germline V gene. Germline trimming cut 4 bases from V and 4 bases from J; bases unmatched to any gene: 6. The sample comes from a study of blood T cell repertoires in COVID-19. In the original workflow: Cell counts per sample came from amplifying reference gene primers. Produced via immunoSEQ multiplex PCR; TCRdb's table is partial and in-frame only. V, J and clone size are those of that table, while D and trimming were read from the DNA. The sample has some 100,000 clones; roughly 84% are singletons.

The chain combines TRBV9 with TRBJ2-3, with 10 bases that match TRBD2. This clonotype was obtained from a woman of 80 years or more with active or convalescent COVID-19. Source material: peripheral blood. The CDR3 reads CASSPTSGKPDTQYF. For the CDR3, the DNA is TGTGCCAGCAGCCCAACTAGCGGGAAGCCAGATACGCAGTATTTT.